One and the same sample provided the 18 T cell receptor beta chains below, sequenced in a study of shared clonotypes between healthy human individuals. Profiling relied on immunoSEQ multiplex PCR, and the TCRdb table lists in-frame clones only, not all of them. The sample lists around 2,000,000 clones, roughly 94% occurring once. The sequenced sample consisted of naive CD4+ T cells sorted from blood. The subset here: CD45RA+ positively selected. These receptors all come from a man aged 18 to 29 in good health.

Regarding this clone: A much larger clone differs from this one at a single base, so this may be a read error. J is TRBJ2-7 and V is TRBV29-1; D unresolved. The V gene's germline CDR1 is SQVTM and CDR2 ANQGSEA. This CDR3 is 12 amino acids long. The CDR3: CSASVSSYEQCF. The CDR3 bases are TGCAGCGCCAGTGTTAGCTCCTACGAGCAGTGCTTC.

This chain connects TRBV2 to TRBJ2-1; 7 positions match TRBD2. Unmatched junction bases numbered 7, after V lost 3 bases and J lost 5 bases. The V gene's germline CDR1 is SNHLY and CDR2 FYNNEI. This CDR3 is 15 amino acids long. CDR3 DNA sequence: TGTGCCAGCAGTGAGCGGGAGCTATGGGACAATGAGCAGTTCTTC. Amino acids: CASSERELWDNEQFF.

This clone was found once. The chain recombines TRBV9 with TRBJ1-1; D is possibly TRBD1 (5 bases). CDR1 and CDR2 (germline): SGDLS, YYNGEE. Trimming left V 5 bases short and J 5 bases short, with 19 bases between. The CDR3 runs 15 residues. The CDR3 DNA sequence: TGTGCCAGCAGACCTAACCGTCCGGGGGAAACTGAAGCTTTCTTT. It yields the protein CASRPNRPGETEAFF.

Worth noting for this clone: The sample contains more than one DNA sequence encoding this CDR3. The chain combines TRBV5-1 with TRBJ2-5; D ambiguous. V was shortened by 1 base and J by 2 bases, with 6 bases between the two germline ends. The CDR3 is made up of 13 amino acids. Germline assignment: CDR1 SGHRS and CDR2 YFSETQ. CDR3 DNA: TGCGCCAGCAGCTTGTCCAATCAAGAGACCCAGTACTTC. Amino acids: CASSLSNQETQYF.

Remarks on this clone: Other DNA sequences in the same sample also yield this CDR3. The V call is TRBV30, the J call TRBJ1-1; unclear D gene. CDR1 and CDR2 (germline): GTSNPN, SVGIG (reference sequence). The CDR3 has 12 residues. The V end lost 0 bases, the J end lost 2 bases, and 4 bases lay between the germline ends. The CDR3, as DNA: TGTGCCTGGAGTGTGAGAAACACTGAAGCTTTCTTT. Translated, it gives CAWSVRNTEAFF.

The chain recombines TRBV2 with TRBJ2-7; 11 bases match TRBD2. V lost 6 bases to trimming and J lost 2 bases; unmatched junction nucleotides: 6. The CDR3 runs 15 residues. Germline V gene sequence: CDR1 SNHLY, CDR2 FYNNEI. The CDR3 loop is CASRGGTSGTYEQYF. The CDR3 nucleotides are TGTGCCAGCAGGGGAGGGACTAGCGGAACCTACGAGCAGTACTTC.

The rearrangement links TRBV6-1 to TRBJ2-7; no clear D. Trimming stripped 3 bases from V and 4 bases from J, with 10 bases between. This CDR3 has 13 residues. CDR1 MNHNS and CDR2 SASEGT come from the germline V gene. The CDR3 loop is CASSDRANYEQYF. The CDR3 DNA follows: TGTGCCAGCAGTGATAGGGCAAATTACGAGCAGTACTTC.

The V and J genes are TRBV5-1 and TRBJ2-7; 8 nucleotides align to TRBD1. V dropped 1 base and J dropped 0; count of bases not matched to a gene: 3. The CDR3 length is 15 residues. Germline CDR1 and CDR2: SGHRS and YFSETQ. CDR3 loop: CASSLLQGASYEQYF. CDR3 nucleotides: TGCGCCAGCAGCTTGTTGCAGGGGGCCTCCTACGAGCAGTACTTC.

The chain uses TRBV29-1 and TRBJ1-1; D ambiguous. Germline CDR1 and CDR2: SQVTM and ANQGSEA. The CDR3 extends over 14 amino acids. The V end lost 4 bases, the J end lost 0 bases, and 12 bases lay between the germline ends. This chain's CDR3 is CSVAARNMNTEAFF. CDR3 nucleotide sequence: TGCAGCGTTGCGGCCAGAAACATGAACACTGAAGCTTTCTTT.

CDR3 DNA: TGTGCCATCAGTGGACTAGGCAATGAGCAGTTCTTC. It translates to CAISGLGNEQFF. The V gene is TRBV10-3, the J gene TRBJ2-1; possible D gene TRBD2, 6 bases. The germline V gene has CDR1 ENHRY and CDR2 SYGVKD. Trimming pared 4 bases from V and 6 bases from J, leaving 7 bases between. The CDR3 is made up of 12 amino acids.

On this clone itself: This sample includes further DNA sequences coding for the same CDR3. This chain links TRBV5-1 with TRBJ2-7; possibly TRBD1 for D (6 bases). Trimming removed 4 bases from V and 3 bases from J, with 11 bases in between. There are 13 residues in the CDR3. The germline V gene has CDR1 SGHRS and CDR2 YFSETQ. The CDR3 nucleotides are TGCGCCAGCAGCCCCGAAGGGGGCTACGAGCAGTACTTC. Its translation: CASSPEGGYEQYF. The whole variable domain, remainder taken from reference TRBV5-1 and TRBJ2-7, is KAGVTQTPRYLIKTRGQQVTLSCSPISGHRSVSWYQQTPGQGLQFLFEYFSETQRNKGNFPGRFSGRQFSNSRSEMNVSTLELGDSALYLCASSPEGGYEQYFGPGTRLTVT.

The V gene is TRBV18, the J gene TRBJ1-1, with D perhaps TRBD1 (6 bases). Germline CDR1 and CDR2: KGHSH and LQKENI. V was clipped by 4 bases and J by 6 bases, with 9 bases between them. The CDR3 sequence is 12 residues long. The CDR3 DNA reads as TGTGCCAGCTCACAACAGGGTGCTGAAGCTTTCTTT. Residues: CASSQQGAEAFF.

To note about this clone: Other DNA sequences in the sample encode the same CDR3. The rearrangement joins TRBV10-3 to TRBJ1-5; maybe TRBD1 (5 bases). Per the germline V gene, CDR1 is ENHRY and CDR2 is SYGVKD. V gave up 6 bases and J gave up 0 bases, with 6 bases separating them. The CDR3 consists of 13 residues. The CDR3 region is CAIRGGSNQPQHF. In DNA form, the CDR3 reads TGTGCCATCAGGGGGGGTAGCAATCAGCCCCAGCATTTT.

The chain employs TRBV5-6 and TRBJ2-7; D is tentatively TRBD1 or TRBD2 (5 bases each). Trimming shortened V by 1 base and J by 2 bases, and 13 bases separated the two germline ends. The CDR3 is 15 amino acids. Germline CDR1 is SGHDT and CDR2 is YYEEEE. This chain's CDR3 is CASSLFGTETYEQYF. DNA for the CDR3: TGTGCCAGCAGCTTGTTTGGGACGGAGACCTACGAGCAGTACTTC.

For this clone: The same CDR3 arises from other DNA sequences in this sample as well. The chain is built from TRBV10-1 and TRBJ1-6, with D unresolved. Trimming removed 4 bases at V and 2 bases at J, with 3 bases between. CDR3 length: 13 amino acids. CDR1 is WNHNN and CDR2 is SYGVQD in the germline V gene (reference sequence). CDR3 bases: TGCGCCAGCAGTGGGACCTATAATTCACCCCTCCACTTT. This codes for CASSGTYNSPLHF.

The chain carries TRBV5-1 and TRBJ2-2; no clear D. CDR3 length: 14 amino acids. Trimming removed 1 base from V and 0 bases from J, with 4 bases in between. Per the germline V gene, CDR1 is SGHRS and CDR2 is YFSETQ. The chain's CDR3 is CASSLWANTGELFF. CDR3 sequence (DNA): TGCGCCAGCAGCTTGTGGGCGAACACCGGGGAGCTGTTTTTT.

This chain uses TRBV19 with TRBJ1-2; 12 nucleotides agree with TRBD1. Germline-derived CDR1 and CDR2 are LNHDA and SQIVND (reference sequence). The CDR3 spans 14 residues. V shed 6 bases, J shed 7 bases, and the junction held 6 bases outside the gene matches. For the CDR3, the DNA is TGTGCCAGTAGCCCGGGACAGGGGGCGTCTGGCTACACCTTC. This sequence encodes CASSPGQGASGYTF.

The rearrangement uses TRBV7-9 and TRBJ1-1, with no clear D. With 4 bases removed from V and 1 base from J, the gap between germline ends came to 7 bases. Germline CDR1 reads SEHNR; CDR2 reads FQNEAQ (reference sequence). The CDR3 consists of 13 residues. The CDR3 DNA reads as TGTGCCAGCAGCTGGGATCCGAACACTGAAGCTTTCTTT. Translation: CASSWDPNTEAFF.